These 2 T cell receptor beta chains came from one sample sequenced in a study of blood T cell repertoires in COVID-19. Here immunoSEQ multiplex PCR was the method, and the copy in TCRdb shows in-frame clones only, minus some. Seen here are around 130,000 clones, less than 90% observed once, and the top ten hold around 2.3%. The sequenced material came from PBMCs or T cells enriched from blood (not recorded which). Every receptor here comes from a woman aged 50 to 60 who had recovered from COVID-19.

The rearrangement links TRBV20-1 to TRBJ1-2; 10 nucleotides align to TRBD1. The CDR3 length is 19 residues. Germline V gene lookup returns CDR1 DFQATT and CDR2 SNEGSKA (reference sequence). Germline trimming cut 4 bases from V and 8 bases from J; bases unmatched to any gene: 25. CDR3 sequence reads: CSANDRGPYITTTMEGYTF. The CDR3 DNA reads as TGCAGTGCTAATGACAGGGGGCCCTATATTACAACAACTATGGAGGGCTACACCTTC.

The chain recombines TRBV2 with TRBJ2-7; a possible D gene is TRBD2 (7 bases). The CDR3 is made up of 14 amino acids. The V end lost 3 bases, the J end lost 6 bases, and 15 bases lay between the germline ends. CDR1 and CDR2 (germline): SNHLY, FYNNEI. CDR3: CASSDGRGFAEQYF. The DNA for the CDR3 is TGTGCCAGCAGTGATGGGAGGGGGTTCGCCGAGCAGTACTTC.